A selection of T cell receptor beta chains follows, all from one sample in a study of blood T cell repertoires in COVID-19. Measured with immunoSEQ multiplex PCR; TCRdb has only the in-frame clones, and not every one. The profile shows 450,000 or so clones, around nine tenths of them singletons. The sample comprised peripheral blood. These receptors were collected from a man in his late teens or twenties with COVID-19, enrolled during active disease. Both conserved end residues are part of each CDR3. Fields, in order: CDR3 protein, CDR3 DNA, J gene, D gene, V gene, clone size. A D gene is named only where the DNA matches it firmly. The size entry is marked missing in some rows and otherwise reads once, few, many or a size class.

CDR3: CASSQTGYQETQYF
DNA: TGTGCCAGCTCCCAGACAGGGTACCAAGAGACCCAGTACTTC
J: TRBJ2-5
D: TRBD1
V: TRBV5-5
size: NA

CDR3: CASSLVGGYYGYTF
DNA: TGCGCCAGCAGCTTGGTTGGGGGGTACTATGGCTACACCTTC
J: TRBJ1-2
D: NA
V: TRBV5-1
size: NA

CDR3: CASSSGQGYQETQYF
DNA: TGCGCCAGCAGCTCAGGACAGGGTTACCAAGAGACCCAGTACTTC
J: TRBJ2-5
D: TRBD1
V: TRBV5-1
size: NA

CDR3: CASSPGLSTDTQYF
DNA: TGTGCCAGCTCACCGGGACTATCCACAGATACGCAGTATTTT
J: TRBJ2-3
D: TRBD2
V: TRBV18
size: NA

CDR3: CASRSGRNTEAFF
DNA: TGTGCCAGTAGGTCAGGGCGGAACACTGAAGCTTTCTTT
J: TRBJ1-1
D: NA
V: TRBV19
size: NA

CDR3: CASSLGGRARRETQYF
DNA: TGTGCCAGCAGCTTGGGCGGGAGGGCCCGGCGGGAGACCCAGTACTTC
J: TRBJ2-5
D: TRBD2
V: TRBV5-6
size: few

CDR3: CASSYDPGTGTYEQYF
DNA: TGTGCCAGCAGTTACGACCCCGGGACAGGGACATACGAGCAGTACTTC
J: TRBJ2-7
D: TRBD1
V: TRBV6-5
size: NA

CDR3: CASSLLTGNSPLHF
DNA: TGTGCCAGCAGTTTATTGACGGGTAATTCACCCCTCCACTTT
J: TRBJ1-6
D: NA
V: TRBV27
size: NA

CDR3: CASSPVSVAVGAKNIQYF
DNA: TGTGCCAGCTCACCAGTAAGTGTAGCGGTAGGGGCCAAAAACATTCAGTACTTC
J: TRBJ2-4
D: NA
V: TRBV18
size: NA

CDR3: CASSFGRGRQPQHF
DNA: TGTGCCAGCAGTTTTGGGAGGGGTCGTCAGCCCCAGCATTTT
J: TRBJ1-5
D: NA
V: TRBV27
size: few